The sequence of this T cell receptor beta chain was determined in a study of T-cell reconstitution after alpha-beta-depleted transplantation in children. Preparation of the TCRbeta library used unique molecular identifiers. TCRdb reanalysed the PCR reads using MiXCR and keeps one entry per CDR3 protein. There are about 340,000 distinct CDR3 sequences in the sample; about an eighth occur only once, and approximately 4.3% lies in the top ten. In this sample, this clonotype turned up once. Losses at the gene ends were 6 bases for V and 0 bases for J; bases not matched to a gene: 4. The CDR3 consists of 14 residues. Looked up from germline, CDR1 is LNHDA and CDR2 is SQIVND (reference sequence).

The sample consisted of PBMCs, taken from the stem cell graft. The sequence came from a human donor who donated a stem cell graft to a child with Fanconi anemia. The genes are TRBV19 and TRBJ1-1, with 7 bases matching TRBD1. DNA of the CDR3: TGTGCCAGTAGGCAGACAGGGTTGAACACTGAAGCTTTCTTT. Translated: CASRQTGLNTEAFF.